Listed below are T cell receptor beta chains from one sample, sequenced in a study of early T cells in non-severe SARS-CoV-2 infection. MiXCR was run by TCRdb on the 5' RACE reads, yielding one entry per CDR3 protein. This sample has 55,000 to 75,000 distinct CDR3 sequences, with around 12% found just once. Sample: whole blood. The receptors originated from an adult who was a healthcare worker with PCR-confirmed SARS-CoV-2 infection or an uninfected control (not recorded which). CDR3s include the opening cysteine and the closing phenylalanine or tryptophan. Fields, in order: V gene, D gene, CDR3 length, clone size, J gene, CDR3 DNA, CDR3 protein. A D gene is named only where the DNA matches it firmly. Where a row states a size, it is once, few, many or the class of an expanded clone; other rows omit it.

TRBV5-1	NA	13	many	TRBJ2-7	TGCGCCAGCAGCATGACTGGCACCTACGAGCAGTACTTC	CASSMTGTYEQYF
TRBV19	TRBD1	14	many	TRBJ1-6	TGTGCCAGTAGTGGCCAGGGACAGGCTCCACCCCTCCACTTT	CASSGQGQAPPLHF
TRBV10-3	NA	16	NA	TRBJ2-3	TGTGCCATCAGTGAGGGGGGCTATACATCCACAGATACGCAGTATTTT	CAISEGGYTSTDTQYF
TRBV6-5	NA	14	many	TRBJ1-1	TGTGCCAGCAGCCCCTCCACAGGGCACACTGAAGCTTTCTTT	CASSPSTGHTEAFF
TRBV6-5	NA	14	many	TRBJ1-1	TGTGCCAGCAGTTCCCCTGGCGGAAACACTGAAGCTTTCTTT	CASSSPGGNTEAFF
TRBV9	NA	14	many	TRBJ1-6	TGTGCCAGCAGCGTAGCAGGAAATAATTCACCCCTCCACTTT	CASSVAGNNSPLHF
TRBV7-9	NA	12	many	TRBJ2-7	TGTGCCAGCAGCTTACAAAGATACGAGCAGTACTTC	CASSLQRYEQYF
TRBV12-5	NA	12	many	TRBJ1-2	TGTGCTAGTGGTTTGGTACGGTATGGCTACACCTTC	CASGLVRYGYTF
TRBV7-8	TRBD1	14	NA	TRBJ2-2	TGTGCCAGCAGCTCACAGGGGATGGCCGGGGAGCTGTTTTTT	CASSSQGMAGELFF
TRBV27	TRBD2	14	many	TRBJ2-7	TGTGCCAGCAGTCTGGCGGGAGAAAACTACGAGCAGTACTTC	CASSLAGENYEQYF
TRBV28	TRBD1	16	NA	TRBJ1-6	TGTGCCAGCAGTCCGACCCGGACAGGGGGCAATTCACCCCTCCACTTT	CASSPTRTGGNSPLHF
TRBV12-3/TRBV12-4	TRBD1	14	NA	TRBJ1-2	TGTGCCAGCACCTATGGACAGGGCAACTATGGCTACACCTTC	CASTYGQGNYGYTF
TRBV28	NA	14	NA	TRBJ2-1	TGTGCCAGCAGACATGCGGGGGCCAACAATGAGCAGTTCTTC	CASRHAGANNEQFF
TRBV5-3	TRBD2	15	many	TRBJ2-7	TGTGCCAGAAGCTTGGCTAGCGGGGTCTCCTACGAGCAGTACTTC	CARSLASGVSYEQYF
TRBV20-1	TRBD1	11	many	TRBJ2-7	TGCAGTGCTAGGACAGGGCTAGAGCAGTACTTC	CSARTGLEQYF
TRBV4-3	NA	15	many	TRBJ1-1	TGCGCCAGCAGCCAAGGCAGGCTCATGAACACTGAAGCTTTCTTT	CASSQGRLMNTEAFF
TRBV5-1	NA	15	many	TRBJ2-7	TGCGCCAGCAGCTTGGTGGCAGGGGGGCCCTACGAGCAGTACTTC	CASSLVAGGPYEQYF
TRBV12-3/TRBV12-4	NA	14	NA	TRBJ2-2	TGTGCCAGCAGCCCCAGGGGAGAGGCCGGGGAGCTGTTTTTT	CASSPRGEAGELFF
TRBV20-1	NA	15	many	TRBJ1-6	TGCAGTGCTAGAAATTCAGGGTCTTATGGGTCACCCCTCCACTTT	CSARNSGSYGSPLHF
TRBV7-2	TRBD1	15	many	TRBJ1-4	TGTGCCAGCAGCACGGACAGGGTCACTAATGAAAAACTGTTTTTT	CASSTDRVTNEKLFF
TRBV19	NA	13	many	TRBJ1-2	TGTGCCAGTAGCCGGGACACCTACTATGGCTACACCTTC	CASSRDTYYGYTF
TRBV27	NA	13	many	TRBJ2-3	TGTGCCAGCAGTTCCGGTCCCGCGGATACGCAGTATTTT	CASSSGPADTQYF
TRBV28	NA	13	few	TRBJ1-2	TGTGCCAGCACCCCGACGGTGGGGTCTGGCTACACCTTC	CASTPTVGSGYTF
TRBV7-9	NA	14	many	TRBJ2-1	TGTGCCAGCAGCCCCACCGGGTCCTACAATGAGCAGTTCTTC	CASSPTGSYNEQFF
TRBV25-1	NA	14	NA	TRBJ1-5	TGTGCCAGCAGTGCTACAGGGAGCAATCAGCCCCAGCATTTT	CASSATGSNQPQHF
TRBV7-2	NA	14	NA	TRBJ1-2	TGTGCCAGCAGCTTTAGGCGGCAAATCTATGGCTACACCTTC	CASSFRRQIYGYTF
TRBV28	NA	15	many	TRBJ2-2	TGTGCCAGCAGTTTCCGGTCCAGGAACACCGGGGAGCTGTTTTTT	CASSFRSRNTGELFF
TRBV6-1	TRBD2	15	many	TRBJ2-3	TGTGCCAGCAGTGAACTGGCGGGAGGGCCAGATACGCAGTATTTT	CASSELAGGPDTQYF
TRBV5-4	TRBD1	15	many	TRBJ1-1	TGTGCCAGCAGCTTGGAGGCAGGGGGCAACACTGAAGCTTTCTTT	CASSLEAGGNTEAFF
TRBV14	NA	13	many	TRBJ2-7	TGTGCCAGCCAAAAGGGGATAGCCTACGAGCAGTACTTC	CASQKGIAYEQYF
TRBV29-1	NA	13	many	TRBJ2-5	TGCAGCGGCCACCGGGACTTGAGAGAGACCCAGTACTTC	CSGHRDLRETQYF